The T cell receptor (beta chain) under discussion was sequenced for a study of T cell repertoires in cytomegalovirus infection. Each CDR3 protein is one row after TCRdb ran MiXCR on the reads. The table records approximately 990,000 distinct CDR3 sequences, approximately 33% of them present only once. Study observations and caveats: Dominating the ex vivo response were TCR beta clonotypes that were CMV-specific and HLA-C-restricted.

Germline V gene data show CDR1 as SGHTA and CDR2 as FQGNSA. CDR3 size: 18 residues. V lost 5 bases to trimming and J lost 3 bases, with 25 bases between them. Turning to this clonotype: Its cognate antigen is unknown.

The receptor comes from a human donor in good health (CMV status not recorded). Some clones in this sample may be carry-over from other donors' samples. Sequenced here: cultured CD8+ T cells from PBMCs, sampled from culture after CMV antigen stimulation. The J gene is TRBJ1-2, the V gene TRBV7-2; TRBD1 might be the D (6 bases). CDR3 DNA: TGTGCCAGCAGCCTGGGTCTGGATGGGGGCAAAGTCGACTATGGCTACACCTTC. This translates into CASSLGLDGGKVDYGYTF.